This paragraph covers one TCR beta chain sequence. As yet, its antigen is unknown. These data originate in a study of OX40 agonist ivuxolimab in advanced cancers. Study summary: Eligibility admitted prior anti-PD-1, anti-PD-L1 or anti-CTLA-4 therapy; roughly 40% had some. Findings and limits, study-wide: Expanded clones were, on average, more numerous among CD8+ T cells than CD4+. Those patients achieving a partial response at 0.1-3.0 mg/kg showed among the lowest clonal expansion.

Germline V gene lookup returns CDR1 MDHEN and CDR2 SYDVKM. V was shortened by 1 base and J by 4 bases, with 16 bases between the two germline ends. The CDR3 runs 17 residues. Assay: immunoSEQ multiplex PCR; the TCRdb copy retains only in-frame clones and omits some. The profile shows 70,000 or so clones, 75% to 90% of them singletons. The rearrangement uses TRBV28 and TRBJ2-2; the D call may be TRBD1 or TRBD2 (6 bases each). The sequences come from CD4+ or CD8+ T cells sorted from blood, collected in a trial of the OX40 agonist ivuxolimab. This receptor was identified in an adult with an advanced solid tumor such as melanoma, head and neck, liver or kidney cancer. Here the CDR3 reads CASSLLSGAQSTGELFF. Here the CDR3 DNA reads TGTGCCAGCAGTTTATTATCGGGGGCGCAGAGCACCGGGGAGCTGTTTTTT.